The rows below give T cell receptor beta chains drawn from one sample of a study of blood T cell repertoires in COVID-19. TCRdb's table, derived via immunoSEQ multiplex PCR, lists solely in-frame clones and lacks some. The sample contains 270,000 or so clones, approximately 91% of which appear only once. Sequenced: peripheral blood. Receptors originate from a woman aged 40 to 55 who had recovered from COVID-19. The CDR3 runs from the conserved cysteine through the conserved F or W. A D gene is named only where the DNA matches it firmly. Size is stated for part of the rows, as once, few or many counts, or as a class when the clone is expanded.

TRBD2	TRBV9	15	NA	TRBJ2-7	CASSVGSGRRDEQYF	TGTGCCAGCAGCGTAGGTAGCGGGAGAAGAGACGAGCAGTACTTC
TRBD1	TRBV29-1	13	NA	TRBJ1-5	CSVTGGGNQPQHF	TGCAGCGTGACAGGGGGCGGCAATCAGCCCCAGCATTTT
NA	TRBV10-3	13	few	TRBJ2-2	CAISELRTGELFF	TGTGCCATCAGTGAGTTGCGCACCGGGGAGCTGTTTTTT
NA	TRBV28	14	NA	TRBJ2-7	CASSLPGRNYEQYF	TGTGCCAGCAGTTTACCAGGCAGAAACTACGAGCAGTACTTC
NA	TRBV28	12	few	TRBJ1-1	CASSFPGEGAFF	TGTGCCAGCAGTTTCCCCGGGGAGGGAGCTTTCTTT
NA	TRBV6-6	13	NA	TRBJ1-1	CASSYETGAEAFF	TGTGCCAGCAGTTACGAGACAGGTGCTGAAGCTTTCTTT
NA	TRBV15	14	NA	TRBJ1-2	CATSRDPVNYGYTF	TGTGCCACCAGCAGAGATCCCGTTAACTATGGCTACACCTTC
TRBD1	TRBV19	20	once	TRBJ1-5	CASSDPGGQNTLLGNQPQHF	TGTGCCAGTAGTGACCCCGGGGGACAGAACACTCTTTTGGGCAATCAGCCCCAGCATTTT
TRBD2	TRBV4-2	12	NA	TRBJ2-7	CASSQRGDEQYF	TGTGCCAGCAGCCAACGGGGGGACGAGCAGTACTTC
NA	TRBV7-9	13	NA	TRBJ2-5	CASSLSLRETQYF	TGTGCCAGCAGCTTAAGCCTCAGGGAGACCCAGTACTTC
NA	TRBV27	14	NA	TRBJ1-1	CASSFSLFNSEAFF	TGTGCCAGCAGTTTCTCCCTATTCAACTCTGAAGCTTTCTTT
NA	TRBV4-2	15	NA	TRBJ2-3	CASSQGGGILDTQYF	TGTGCCAGCAGCCAAGGGGGCGGGATCTTGGATACGCAGTATTTT
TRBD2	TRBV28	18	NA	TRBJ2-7	CASSPTGGTSGSDHEQYF	TGTGCCAGCAGTCCTACAGGGGGGACTAGCGGGAGTGATCACGAGCAGTACTTC
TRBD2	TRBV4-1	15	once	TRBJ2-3	CASSQWGGSTDTQYF	TGCGCCAGCAGCCAATGGGGGGGAAGCACAGATACGCAGTATTTT
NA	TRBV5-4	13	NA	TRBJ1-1	CATEDTLNTEAFF	TGTGCCACCGAAGACACATTAAACACTGAAGCTTTCTTT
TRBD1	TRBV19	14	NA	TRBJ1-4	CASRTGTGGEKLFF	TGTGCCAGTAGAACCGGGACAGGGGGCGAAAAACTGTTTTTT
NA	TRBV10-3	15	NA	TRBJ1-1	CAISESGGPGTEAFF	TGTGCCATCAGTGAGTCTGGCGGCCCGGGTACTGAAGCTTTCTTT
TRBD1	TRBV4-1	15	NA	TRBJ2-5	CASSLGVGGAETQYF	TGCGCCAGCAGCCTCGGGGTAGGGGGCGCCGAGACCCAGTACTTC
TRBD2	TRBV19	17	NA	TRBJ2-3	CASSIGRAGVAADTQYF	TGTGCCAGTAGTATAGGTCGAGCGGGAGTTGCTGCAGATACGCAGTATTTT
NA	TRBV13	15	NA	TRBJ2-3	CASSVTREPTDTQYF	TGTGCCAGCAGCGTGACTAGGGAGCCAACAGATACGCAGTATTTT
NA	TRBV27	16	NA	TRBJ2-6	CASSALVRSGANVLTF	TGTGCCAGCAGTGCCTTGGTGCGCTCTGGGGCCAACGTCCTGACTTTC
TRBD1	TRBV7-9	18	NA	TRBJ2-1	CASSPPGGATSSYNEQFF	TGTGCCAGCAGCCCCCCAGGGGGCGCTACGAGCTCCTACAATGAGCAGTTCTTC
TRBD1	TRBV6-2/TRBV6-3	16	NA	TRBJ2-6	CASSYYGQAGANVLTF	TGTGCCAGCAGTTATTATGGACAGGCTGGGGCCAACGTCCTGACTTTC
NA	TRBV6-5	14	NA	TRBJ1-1	CASRIGPVAGVAFF	TGTGCCAGCAGAATCGGCCCTGTGGCAGGTGTTGCTTTCTTT
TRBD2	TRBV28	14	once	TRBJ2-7	CASSPLLAGGEQYF	TGTGCCAGCAGTCCACTTCTAGCGGGAGGTGAGCAGTACTTC
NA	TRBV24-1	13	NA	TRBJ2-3	CATSVEDTDTQYF	TGTGCCACCAGTGTTGAGGACACAGATACGCAGTATTTT
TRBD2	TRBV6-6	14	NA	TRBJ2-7	CASSGTIRSYEQYF	TGTGCCAGCTCGGGGACTATCCGGAGCTACGAGCAGTACTTC
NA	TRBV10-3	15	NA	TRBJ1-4	CAISAQGGPNEKLFF	TGTGCCATCAGCGCCCAGGGAGGCCCTAATGAAAAACTGTTTTTT
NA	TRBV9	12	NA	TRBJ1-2	CASSVGRDGYTF	TGTGCCAGCAGCGTAGGTAGAGATGGCTACACCTTC
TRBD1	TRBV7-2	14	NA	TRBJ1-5	CASSFSGGNQPQHF	TGTGCCAGCAGCTTTTCAGGGGGGAATCAGCCCCAGCATTTT